The 29 T cell receptor beta chains in this list originate from one sample, sequenced in a study of blood T cell repertoires in COVID-19 (TCRdb year 2020). Receptor libraries were prepared by the immunoSEQ multiplex PCR assay. The source is immuneACCESS, and TCRdb retained only in-frame sequences with V and J called. Part of the clones is not carried over; for the studies checked, unresolved V genes explain less than half of this, and the remainder is unexplained. Present in this sample are 250,000 to 300,000 clones, approximately 86% of which were seen just once. The ten most abundant clones make up about 2.2% of the sample. Sequenced: peripheral blood. The receptor set was obtained from a woman in her fifties or sixties who had recovered from COVID-19.

In its sample, this clone was seen a few times. The chain recombines TRBV2 with TRBJ2-7; a possible D gene is TRBD2 (5 bases). Germline values: CDR1 SNHLY, CDR2 FYNNEI. This CDR3 has 16 residues. V was shortened by 7 bases and J by 0 bases, with 19 bases between the two germline ends. The CDR3 DNA is TGTGCCAGCACTGTGAACCTACAAACTAGCTCCTACGAGCAGTACTTC. Protein sequence: CASTVNLQTSSYEQYF.

V and J are TRBV19 and TRBJ2-7, with 7 bases fitting TRBD1. The germline V gene encodes CDR1 LNHDA and CDR2 SQIVND (reference sequence). This CDR3 contains 13 residues. The V gene end was trimmed by 6 bases and the J gene end by 2 bases; junction bases not matched to a gene: 4. The CDR3: CASSSTGAYEQYF. CDR3 DNA: TGTGCCAGTAGCTCTACAGGGGCCTACGAGCAGTACTTC.

The gene calls are TRBV5-6 and TRBJ2-5, with 10 positions matching TRBD2. V lost 0 bases to trimming and J lost 7 bases; unmatched junction nucleotides: 12. Germline V gene data show CDR1 as SGHDT and CDR2 as YYEEEE. CDR3 length: 17 residues. This CDR3 is CASSLVAAGGLQGTQYF. DNA of the CDR3: TGTGCCAGCAGCTTGGTAGCAGCGGGGGGGCTGCAGGGGACCCAGTACTTC. Looking up the rest from reference TRBV5-6 and TRBJ2-5 gives the full variable domain: DAGVTQSPTHLIKTRGQQVTLRCSPKSGHDTVSWYQQALGQGPQFIFQYYEEEERQRGNFPDRFSGHQFPNYSSELNVNALLLGDSALYLCASSLVAAGGLQGTQYFGPGTRLLVL.

The chain joins TRBV5-1 to TRBJ2-3; 7 bases match TRBD1. Germline V gives CDR1 SGHRS, CDR2 YFSETQ. J gave up 6 bases and V 4 bases, and 8 bases lay outside the gene matches. The CDR3 sequence is 14 residues long. The CDR3: CASSNGQAGDTQYF. The CDR3 DNA is TGCGCCAGCAGCAATGGACAGGCAGGGGATACGCAGTATTTT.

The genes are TRBV6-5 and TRBJ1-1; D unresolved. Deletions cut 1 base from V and 4 bases from J, with 13 bases between. Germline V gene lookup returns CDR1 MNHEY and CDR2 SVGAGI. The CDR3 loop spans 15 amino acids. The CDR3 nucleotides read TGTGCCAGCAGTTACTTACCGGCCGGGATCACTGAAGCTTTCTTT. This translates into CASSYLPAGITEAFF.

The V and J genes are TRBV10-3 and TRBJ2-1; D perhaps matches TRBD1 (6 bases). CDR3 length equals 12 residues. From germline, CDR1 is ENHRY and CDR2 SYGVKD. The V gene lost 5 bases and the J gene lost 9 bases, with 11 bases spanning the gap. This CDR3 reads CAISSQGIEQFF. The CDR3 DNA reads TGTGCCATCAGTTCCCAGGGGATTGAGCAGTTCTTC.

The rearrangement links TRBV27 to TRBJ2-7; D perhaps matches TRBD2 (5 bases). CDR1 MNHEY and CDR2 SMNVEV come from the germline V gene (reference sequence). The length of the CDR3 is 13 residues. The germline V and J ends were trimmed by 3 bases and 4 bases, with 10 bases remaining between them. CDR3 sequence reads: CASSFGISYEQYF. CDR3 sequence (DNA): TGTGCCAGCAGTTTCGGGATTTCATACGAGCAGTACTTC.

This chain uses TRBV7-2 with TRBJ2-3; D may be TRBD2 (6 bases). V was trimmed by 4 bases and J by 5 bases, leaving 13 bases between them. The CDR3 is made up of 14 amino acids. CDR1 is SGHTA, CDR2 FQGNSA, per germline. CDR3 protein: CASSSLAGGDTQYF. In nucleotides, the CDR3 is TGTGCCAGCAGCTCACTAGCTGGGGGAGATACGCAGTATTTT.

This clone has a single count. The J gene is TRBJ1-4, the V gene TRBV27; no firm D call. This CDR3 has 15 amino acids. Germline-derived CDR1 and CDR2 are MNHEY and SMNVEV (reference sequence). Trimming took off 2 bases at V and 4 bases at J, with 11 bases between the two ends. The CDR3 nucleotides are TGTGCCAGCAGTTTAACCCGGGGATTTAATGAAAAACTGTTTTTT. As protein: CASSLTRGFNEKLFF.

There are many counts of this clone. V and J are TRBV4-2 and TRBJ2-7; 11 bases fit TRBD2. The CDR3 is 17 amino acids. Trimming took 3 bases from V and 0 from J; bases not matched to a gene: 7. Germline V lookup: CDR1 LGHNA, CDR2 YNFKEQ. CDR3 nucleotide sequence: TGTGCCAGCAGCCATATCGGGACTAGCGGAAGCTCCTACGAGCAGTACTTC. It yields the protein CASSHIGTSGSSYEQYF.

The chain uses TRBV27 and TRBJ2-1, with 7 bases matching TRBD2. The CDR3 consists of 18 residues. V shed 6 bases and J 0 bases; nucleotides not matched to a gene: 14. Looked up from germline, CDR1 is MNHEY and CDR2 is SMNVEV (reference sequence). The CDR3 DNA sequence: TGTGCCAGCAGGCTGAGGCTAGCGGTGGGGAGCTCCTACAATGAGCAGTTCTTC. This translates into CASRLRLAVGSSYNEQFF.

The chain links TRBV19 to TRBJ1-2; 8 bases are shared with TRBD1. The length of the CDR3 is 13 residues. V lost 9 bases to trimming and J lost 3 bases; unmatched junction nucleotides: 6. The germline gives CDR1 LNHDA, CDR2 SQIVND (reference sequence). The CDR3 bases are TGTGCCAGCGAGGACAGGGAGGACTATGGCTACACCTTC. Encoded protein: CASEDREDYGYTF.

The sample holds a few counts of this clone. The chain joins TRBV7-2 to TRBJ2-2; D not certain. The CDR3 length is 14 residues. Trimming left V 2 bases short and J 6 bases short, with 10 bases between. Looked up from germline, CDR1 is SGHTA and CDR2 is FQGNSA. The CDR3 protein is CASSLQLAAGELFF. The CDR3 DNA follows: TGTGCCAGCAGCTTACAGTTGGCGGCCGGGGAGCTGTTTTTT. Variable domain in full (rest from reference TRBV7-2 and TRBJ2-2): GAGVSQSPSNKVTEKGKDVELRCDPISGHTALYWYRQSLGQGLEFLIYFQGNSAPDKSGLPSDRFSAERTGGSVSTLTIQRTQQEDSAVYLCASSLQLAAGELFFGEGSRLTVL.

This clone was counted a few times. This chain joins TRBV2 and TRBJ1-1; the D gene is possibly TRBD1 (6 bases). The V end lost 3 bases, the J end lost 1 base, and 9 bases lay between the germline ends. Germline CDR1 SNHLY, CDR2 FYNNEI. The CDR3 length is 14 residues. DNA of the CDR3: TGTGCCAGCAGTGATCAGGGGTCGAACACTGAAGCTTTCTTT. Translation: CASSDQGSNTEAFF.

The chain joins TRBV29-1 to TRBJ1-2, with TRBD1 as a possible D gene (5 bases). The V gene's germline CDR1 is SQVTM and CDR2 ANQGSEA. The CDR3 totals 12 residues. V gave up 4 bases and J gave up 1 base, with 7 bases separating them. As DNA, the CDR3 is TGCAGCGTTGGGGGCAATAACTATGGCTACACCTTC. Residues: CSVGGNNYGYTF.

The CDR3 DNA reads TGTGCCAGCAGCTTATCTACGCACGATACCGGGGAGCTGTTTTTT. It specifies CASSLSTHDTGELFF. This chain joins TRBV11-3 and TRBJ2-2; no definite D call. The V gene's germline CDR1 is SGHNT and CDR2 YENEEA. The CDR3 is made up of 15 amino acids. The V gene lost 2 bases and the J gene lost 5 bases, with 12 bases spanning the gap.

The chain uses TRBV6-2 or TRBV6-3 and TRBJ2-1; 10 nucleotides match TRBD2. The V gene end was trimmed by 3 bases and the J gene end by 2 bases; junction bases not matched to a gene: 7. CDR3 length equals 17 residues. Germline V gene lookup returns CDR1 MNHEY and CDR2 SVGEGT. CDR3 coding DNA: TGTGCCAGCAGTTATAACGAACTAGCGGGAACCTACAATGAGCAGTTCTTC. Protein: CASSYNELAGTYNEQFF.

This CDR3 reads CASSARGMGYNEQFF. The CDR3 region has the DNA TGTGCCAGCAGTGCCCGGGGAATGGGATACAATGAGCAGTTCTTC. The chain recombines TRBV27 with TRBJ2-1, with D maybe TRBD2 (5 bases). This CDR3 has 15 residues. V lost 5 bases and J lost 4, with 15 bases in between. Looked up from germline, CDR1 is MNHEY and CDR2 is SMNVEV (reference sequence).

CDR3 amino acids: CAISTTSTTDTQYF. CDR3 nucleotides: TGTGCCATCAGTACAACGTCGACTACAGATACGCAGTATTTT. The chain uses TRBV10-3 and TRBJ2-3; no clear D gene. Trimming left V 5 bases short and J 3 bases short, with 12 bases between. This CDR3 contains 14 residues. Germline V gene data show CDR1 as ENHRY and CDR2 as SYGVKD.

This sequence joins TRBV9 and TRBJ2-7, with a weak D call TRBD2 (7 bases). CDR1 is SGDLS, CDR2 YYNGEE, per germline. Trimming removed 0 bases at V and 6 bases at J, with 13 bases between. CDR3 length: 14 residues. This CDR3 reads CASSVEGGGTEQYF. CDR3 DNA: TGTGCCAGCAGCGTAGAAGGGGGAGGGACCGAGCAGTACTTC.

The table lists this clone with a count of one. The V call is TRBV7-2, the J call TRBJ1-6; the D gene is possibly TRBD1 (5 bases). The V and J ends lost 1 base and 10 bases respectively, with 14 bases between them. The CDR3 is 15 residues long. Germline loops: CDR1 SGHTA, CDR2 FQGNSA. The CDR3 protein is CASSLGQGLGSPLHF. The DNA for the CDR3 is TGTGCCAGCAGCTTAGGTCAGGGCTTAGGCTCACCCCTCCACTTT. The whole variable domain, filled in from reference TRBV7-2 and TRBJ1-6, reads GAGVSQSPSNKVTEKGKDVELRCDPISGHTALYWYRQSLGQGLEFLIYFQGNSAPDKSGLPSDRFSAERTGGSVSTLTIQRTQQEDSAVYLCASSLGQGLGSPLHFGNGTRLTVT.

The chain carries TRBV28 and TRBJ1-2; 7 nucleotides line up with TRBD1. The V gene end was trimmed by 4 bases and the J gene end by 8 bases; junction bases not matched to a gene: 10. Germline assignment: CDR1 MDHEN and CDR2 SYDVKM. The CDR3 consists of 14 residues. CDR3 region: CASSSSGQAGGYTF. CDR3 DNA: TGTGCCAGCAGTTCTTCAGGACAGGCGGGGGGCTACACCTTC.

This chain joins TRBV5-6 and TRBJ1-5, with 8 bases lining up with TRBD1. This CDR3 has 14 residues. In germline, CDR1 is SGHDT, CDR2 YYEEEE. The V and J ends lost 5 bases and 7 bases, in that order; junction bases with no gene match: 8. The DNA of the CDR3 is TGTGCCAGCAGTTCTCAGGGGGCCTGGCAGCCCCAGCATTTT. Translating gives CASSSQGAWQPQHF.

CDR3 DNA: TGTGCCAGCAGCCCCGGACTGGGTAGCACAGATACGCAGTATTTT. Translation: CASSPGLGSTDTQYF. The chain combines TRBV5-6 with TRBJ2-3; the D gene is possibly TRBD2 (5 bases). This CDR3 is 15 amino acids long. Per the germline V gene, CDR1 is SGHDT and CDR2 is YYEEEE. Trimming removed 4 bases from V and 0 bases from J, with 12 bases in between.

The V call is TRBV7-2, the J call TRBJ1-1, with D maybe TRBD1 (5 bases). Germline loops: CDR1 SGHTA, CDR2 FQGNSA. V lost 5 bases, J lost 1 base, and 11 bases lay in between. The CDR3 has 14 amino acids. This CDR3 is CASSPGLRNTEAFF. The CDR3 DNA reads TGTGCCAGCAGCCCGGGACTTCGGAACACTGAAGCTTTCTTT.

This chain uses TRBV24-1 with TRBJ1-2, with D perhaps matching TRBD1 (5 bases). V lost 0 bases, J lost 4 bases, and 5 bases lay in between. The CDR3 covers 13 residues. The germline CDR1 and CDR2 sequences are KGHDR and SFDVKD. The CDR3 loop reads CATSDLQGYGYTF. CDR3 coding DNA: TGTGCCACCAGTGATTTGCAGGGCTATGGCTACACCTTC.

The chain has TRBV19 and TRBJ1-1; D not resolved. CDR3 size: 12 residues. CDR1 and CDR2 from the germline V gene are LNHDA and SQIVND (reference sequence). Trimming stripped 6 bases from V and 1 base from J, with 6 bases between. CDR3 nucleotides: TGTGCCAGTAGAGAGGGGAACACTGAAGCTTTCTTT. Translating gives CASREGNTEAFF.

With regard to this clone: The sample contains more than one DNA sequence encoding this CDR3. The chain's CDR3 is CASSLAGGGNEQFF. CDR3 bases: TGTGCCAGCAGTTTAGCGGGAGGGGGCAATGAGCAGTTCTTC. The rearrangement links TRBV27 to TRBJ2-1, with 9 bases aligning to TRBD2. CDR3 length: 14 amino acids. With V trimmed by 2 bases and J by 6 bases, 2 bases remained unmatched. Germline V gene data show CDR1 as MNHEY and CDR2 as SMNVEV (reference sequence).

This clone was seen only once. This rearrangement joins TRBV9 to TRBJ1-1; D ambiguous. This CDR3 has 15 amino acids. With 4 bases removed from V and 2 bases from J, the gap between germline ends came to 15 bases. Germline V gene data show CDR1 as SGDLS and CDR2 as YYNGEE. The CDR3 is CASSPRARGNTEAFF. The DNA for the CDR3 is TGTGCCAGCAGCCCTAGGGCCCGGGGAAACACTGAAGCTTTCTTT.